The sequence of this T cell receptor beta chain was determined in a study of shared T cell receptors in the human thymus. This CDR3 is built from 22 residues. Germline values: CDR1 SGHRS, CDR2 YFSETQ. Losses at the gene ends were 2 bases for V and 2 bases for J; bases not matched to a gene: 26. Generated by immunoSEQ multiplex PCR, the TCRdb table keeps only in-frame clones and is missing some. The sample includes hundreds of thousands of clones, about 87% of them seen just once. These sequences were also reported in another study, on human thymus T cells. As reported in that work: Repertoires sampled from thymus and blood appeared biased in V and J gene usage.

The J gene is TRBJ2-3, the V gene TRBV5-1; 7 positions match TRBD2. The source is a boy under three years old with a congenital heart defect. The sample taken for sequencing was thymocytes. The chain's CDR3 is CASSLPRGGLVLAGTPTDTQYF. As DNA, the CDR3 is TGCGCCAGCAGCTTACCTCGAGGAGGACTAGTATTGGCCGGAACTCCCACAGATACGCAGTATTTT.